A single sample gave rise to the 32 T cell receptor beta chains below, sequenced in a study of cytomegalovirus exposure and HLA in healthy donors. Amplification used 60 Vbeta primers and 13 Jbeta primers. This table comes from immunoSEQ multiplex PCR, and its TCRdb copy is limited to in-frame clones, with some not included. The sample gives around 120,000 clones, 80% to 90% of which show up once; 2.7% is in the top ten. The sequenced sample was PBMCs. These receptors came from a man over 45 in good health and CMV-seronegative.

The V gene is TRBV18, the J gene TRBJ2-1; D is uncertain. The V end lost 2 bases, the J end lost 6 bases, and 11 bases lay between the germline ends. This CDR3 region has 14 residues. Per the germline V gene, CDR1 is KGHSH and CDR2 is LQKENI. The CDR3 DNA sequence: TGTGCCAGCTCACCAATGGTAGTTAGCAATGAGCAGTTCTTC. Its translation: CASSPMVVSNEQFF.

This clone has only one observation. This rearrangement joins TRBV4-2 to TRBJ1-2, with 11 positions matching TRBD1. Germline V lookup: CDR1 LGHNA, CDR2 YNFKEQ. The CDR3 has 16 amino acids. Trimming cost V 1 base and J 5 bases; bases outside gene matches: 6. CDR3 amino acids: CASSQGGQGAVYGYTF. CDR3 nucleotide sequence: TGTGCCAGCAGCCAAGGTGGACAGGGGGCCGTGTATGGCTACACCTTC.

The chain uses TRBV18 and TRBJ2-7, with a tentative D call TRBD1 (6 bases). The length of the CDR3 is 14 residues. V was cut by 3 bases and J by 0 bases, with 9 bases left in between. Germline V CDR1 and CDR2: KGHSH, LQKENI. The CDR3 bases are TGTGCCAGCTCACCTCGACAGGACTCCTACGAGCAGTACTTC. It encodes CASSPRQDSYEQYF.

The V gene is TRBV29-1, the J gene TRBJ2-7; 12 bases are shared with TRBD1. The CDR3 contains 13 residues. Trimming removed 7 bases from V and 2 bases from J; junction bases left unmatched: 3. The germline V gene encodes CDR1 SQVTM and CDR2 ANQGSEA. In DNA form, the CDR3 reads TGCAGCGGATGGGACAGGGGGCCCTACGAGCAGTACTTC. This translates into CSGWDRGPYEQYF.

The rearrangement links TRBV30 to TRBJ2-2; 7 bases fit TRBD2. Germline values: CDR1 GTSNPN, CDR2 SVGIG (reference sequence). The CDR3 is 13 residues long. J gave up 6 bases and V 8 bases, and 9 bases lay outside the gene matches. The CDR3 loop reads CAGPGLRAGELFF. CDR3 bases: TGTGCCGGACCGGGACTAAGGGCCGGGGAGCTGTTTTTT.

The rearrangement joins TRBV5-1 to TRBJ2-7; D unclear. Germline V gene lookup returns CDR1 SGHRS and CDR2 YFSETQ. V was trimmed by 0 bases and J by 2 bases, leaving 12 bases between them. The CDR3 is 15 residues long. CDR3 region: CASSLDSHPTYEQYF. DNA for the CDR3: TGCGCCAGCAGCTTGGACTCGCACCCTACCTACGAGCAGTACTTC. The whole variable domain, remainder taken from reference TRBV5-1 and TRBJ2-7, is KAGVTQTPRYLIKTRGQQVTLSCSPISGHRSVSWYQQTPGQGLQFLFEYFSETQRNKGNFPGRFSGRQFSNSRSEMNVSTLELGDSALYLCASSLDSHPTYEQYFGPGTRLTVT.

The gene calls are TRBV5-1 and TRBJ1-1; D gene unclear. The CDR3 has 13 residues. V lost 0 bases to trimming and J lost 4 bases, with 7 bases between them. CDR1 is SGHRS, CDR2 YFSETQ, per germline. DNA for the CDR3: TGCGCCAGCAGCTTGGAGGCGGTCACTGAAGCTTTCTTT. As protein: CASSLEAVTEAFF.

J is TRBJ1-6 and V is TRBV19; 7 nucleotides line up with TRBD1. The CDR3 consists of 15 residues. Trimming took 2 bases from V and 3 from J; bases not matched to a gene: 1. Per the germline V gene, CDR1 is LNHDA and CDR2 is SQIVND (reference sequence). CDR3 region: CASSIRDSYNSPLHF. The CDR3 coding sequence is TGTGCCAGTAGTATAAGGGACAGCTATAATTCACCCCTCCACTTT.

This chain uses TRBV6-1 with TRBJ2-7, with D perhaps matching TRBD2 (6 bases). V lost 2 bases to trimming and J lost 5 bases, with 13 bases between them. Germline lookup yields CDR1 MNHNS and CDR2 SASEGT. The CDR3 length is 14 residues. CDR3 sequence: CASSEPAGRNEQYF. In nucleotides, the CDR3 is TGTGCCAGCAGTGAACCGGCAGGGAGGAACGAGCAGTACTTC.

CDR3 in amino acids: CASSLQGRVTEAFF. The CDR3 nucleotides read TGTGCCAGCAGCTTACAGGGTCGGGTCACTGAAGCTTTCTTT. This chain joins TRBV7-8 and TRBJ1-1; D may be TRBD1 (5 bases). Germline CDR1 is SGHVS and CDR2 is FQNEAQ. There are 14 residues in the CDR3. Between the trimmed V and J ends, which lost 2 bases and 4 bases, there was a span of 11 bases.

The genes are TRBV10-3 and TRBJ2-3; the match to TRBD2 covers 13 bases. Germline V gene lookup returns CDR1 ENHRY and CDR2 SYGVKD. The CDR3 consists of 16 residues. V trimming: 8 bases; J trimming: 4 bases; junction bases outside the gene matches: 9. CDR3 region: CAIGRLAGGRSDTQYF. In DNA form, the CDR3 reads TGTGCCATCGGCCGACTAGCGGGGGGCCGCTCAGATACGCAGTATTTT.

The chain carries TRBV9 and TRBJ2-5; 7 bases align to TRBD2. The CDR3 runs to 16 residues. Germline CDR1 is SGDLS and CDR2 is YYNGEE. Germline trimming cut 2 bases from V and 5 bases from J; bases unmatched to any gene: 12. Here the CDR3 reads CASSVEGAGPEETQYF. The CDR3 DNA reads as TGTGCCAGCAGCGTCGAGGGAGCGGGGCCCGAGGAGACCCAGTACTTC.

This chain connects TRBV7-9 to TRBJ2-2; 10 bases fit TRBD1. The trim removed 5 bases at V and 7 bases at J, leaving 7 bases unmatched. The CDR3 extends over 15 amino acids. Germline V gene lookup returns CDR1 SEHNR and CDR2 FQNEAQ (reference sequence). The CDR3 region is CASSPRGQGFGELFF. As DNA, the CDR3 is TGTGCCAGCAGCCCTCGGGGACAGGGGTTCGGGGAGCTGTTTTTT.

CDR3 nucleotide sequence: TGTGCCAGCAGTTTGGGGGTTGGGACTTACCAAGAGACCCAGTACTTC. Amino acids: CASSLGVGTYQETQYF. J is TRBJ2-5 and V is TRBV7-8; a possible D gene is TRBD2 (6 bases). Trimming stripped 6 bases from V and 0 bases from J, with 17 bases between. Germline V gene data show CDR1 as SGHVS and CDR2 as FQNEAQ. This CDR3 has 16 amino acids.

This chain connects TRBV11-2 to TRBJ1-2, with a possible D match to TRBD1 (5 bases). Germline-derived CDR1 and CDR2 are SGHAT and FQNNGV. The CDR3 runs to 14 residues. V lost 11 bases and J lost 4, with 20 bases in between. The CDR3 spells CAWGGVSSSYGYTF. The CDR3 nucleotides read TGTGCCTGGGGGGGGGTGAGTTCTTCCTATGGCTACACCTTC. Looking up the rest from reference TRBV11-2 and TRBJ1-2 gives the full variable domain: EAGVAQSPRYKIIEKRQSVAFWCNPISGHATLYWYQQILGQGPKLLIQFQNNGVVDDSQLPKDRFSAERLKGVDSTLKIQPAKLEDSAVYLCAWGGVSSSYGYTFGSGTRLTVV.

A few counts support this clone. The chain recombines TRBV19 with TRBJ1-1; TRBD1 is a possible D gene (5 bases). V was shortened by 3 bases and J by 1 base, with 15 bases between the two germline ends. The V gene's germline CDR1 is LNHDA and CDR2 SQIVND (reference sequence). CDR3 length: 16 amino acids. Here the CDR3 DNA reads TGTGCCAGTAGTATCAAGATAGGAGGGGAGAACACTGAAGCTTTCTTT. Residues: CASSIKIGGENTEAFF.

V and J are TRBV4-1 and TRBJ1-2; D possibly corresponds to TRBD1 (6 bases). From germline, CDR1 is MGHRA and CDR2 YSYEKL. This CDR3 has 15 amino acids. V was shortened by 4 bases and J by 6 bases, with 18 bases between the two germline ends. CDR3 sequence reads: CASSPPAGRTDGYTF. In DNA, the CDR3 is TGCGCCAGCAGCCCACCTGCAGGTCGGACAGATGGCTACACCTTC.

This clone was detected only once. Additional DNA sequences in this sample encode the identical CDR3. The chain couples TRBV29-1 to TRBJ1-1; D is unclear. V was pared by 5 bases and J by 1 base, with 5 bases between. Germline V gene sequence: CDR1 SQVTM, CDR2 ANQGSEA. This CDR3 spans 11 amino acids. The DNA of the CDR3 is TGCAGCGTTCGGGGGAACACTGAAGCTTTCTTT. It translates to CSVRGNTEAFF.

The chain couples TRBV27 to TRBJ2-2; 10 bases match TRBD2. The CDR3 has 17 residues. The junction had 6 bases not matched to a gene; V was cut back by 5 bases and J by 0 bases. The germline CDR1 and CDR2 sequences are MNHEY and SMNVEV (reference sequence). The CDR3 DNA is TGTGCCAGCAGTAGATTCGGACTAGCGGCGAACACCGGGGAGCTGTTTTTT. Its translation is CASSRFGLAANTGELFF.

V gene TRBV10-2 combines with J gene TRBJ1-1; 8 nucleotides match TRBD1. The CDR3 is 13 amino acids. Germline CDR1 reads WSHSY; CDR2 reads SAAADI. The trim removed 6 bases at V and 7 bases at J, leaving 7 bases unmatched. DNA of the CDR3: TGCGCCAGCAGCCTGACAGGGGCCGGTGAAGCTTTCTTT. It yields the protein CASSLTGAGEAFF.

V is TRBV4-2 and J is TRBJ1-1; 7 positions match TRBD1. CDR3 size: 14 residues. J lost 5 bases, V lost 0 bases, and 3 bases had no gene match. The germline gives CDR1 LGHNA, CDR2 YNFKEQ. The CDR3, as DNA: TGTGCCAGCAGCCAAGATCCCAGGGGGACTGAAGCTTTCTTT. This sequence encodes CASSQDPRGTEAFF.

The J gene is TRBJ2-1, the V gene TRBV29-1; D uncertain. CDR3 length equals 13 residues. Germline-derived CDR1 and CDR2 are SQVTM and ANQGSEA. Trimming took 7 bases from V and 6 from J, leaving 16 bases between them. CDR3 loop: CSGFGHFANEQFF. The CDR3 DNA reads as TGCAGCGGATTTGGCCATTTCGCCAATGAGCAGTTCTTC.

This clone was detected a few times. The chain carries TRBV10-3 and TRBJ2-7; TRBD1 agrees at 9 bases. This CDR3 comprises 13 residues. V was pared by 5 bases and J by 2 bases, with 1 base of the junction left unmatched. Germline V CDR1 and CDR2: ENHRY, SYGVKD. In DNA form, the CDR3 reads TGTGCCATCAGTTGGGACAGGGCCTACGAGCAGTACTTC. Encoded protein: CAISWDRAYEQYF.

In this sample, this clone turned up a few times. The chain is built from TRBV4-2 and TRBJ1-6; the D is unclear. Looked up from germline, CDR1 is LGHNA and CDR2 is YNFKEQ. The CDR3 extends over 14 amino acids. The germline V and J ends were trimmed by 0 bases and 8 bases, with 8 bases remaining between them. The CDR3 spells CASSQDHSYSPLHF. The CDR3 region has the DNA TGTGCCAGCAGCCAAGACCACAGCTATTCACCCCTCCACTTT.

The rearrangement joins TRBV7-2 to TRBJ2-6; 8 nucleotides match TRBD2. From germline, CDR1 is SGHTA and CDR2 FQGNSA. The CDR3 spans 18 residues. The junction had 12 bases not matched to a gene; V was cut back by 5 bases and J by 3 bases. The chain's CDR3 is CASSLRLATVYGANVLTF. CDR3 sequence (DNA): TGTGCCAGCAGCCTAAGACTAGCGACGGTGTATGGGGCCAACGTCCTGACTTTC.

This clone was found once. The chain couples TRBV7-3 to TRBJ2-3; D might be TRBD1 (7 bases). The CDR3 is made up of 17 amino acids. CDR1 is SGHTA, CDR2 FQGTGA, per germline. The ends were cut back, 1 base at V and 2 bases at J, with 16 bases in the middle. For the CDR3, the DNA is TGTGCCAGCAGCTTAATTTGGGGGGACAGCCACACAGATACGCAGTATTTT. Translation: CASSLIWGDSHTDTQYF.

The chain uses TRBV4-1 and TRBJ1-2; tentatively, D is TRBD1 (6 bases). The CDR3 is 19 amino acids. V lost 3 bases, J lost 2 bases, and 25 bases lay in between. CDR1 and CDR2 from the germline V gene are MGHRA and YSYEKL. CDR3 region: CASSQDSTRRGRGNYGYTF. CDR3 in DNA: TGCGCCAGCAGCCAGGATTCTACCCGTCGGGGCAGGGGAAACTATGGCTACACCTTC.

V and J are TRBV11-2 and TRBJ2-5; 7 bases are a match to TRBD2. CDR3 length: 15 residues. Germline CDR1 and CDR2: SGHAT and FQNNGV. V shed 5 bases and J 2 bases; nucleotides not matched to a gene: 8. CDR3 bases: TGTGCCAGCAGCACCCGACTAGCATCGCAAGAGACCCAGTACTTC. As protein: CASSTRLASQETQYF.

V gene TRBV5-1 combines with J gene TRBJ2-3, with 7 bases lining up with TRBD1. CDR3 length: 16 residues. The V and J ends lost 0 bases and 4 bases, in that order; junction bases with no gene match: 8. Germline CDR1 reads SGHRS; CDR2 reads YFSETQ. CDR3 sequence reads: CASSLVSGQLADTQYF. The DNA for the CDR3 is TGCGCCAGCAGCTTGGTCTCGGGACAGTTGGCAGATACGCAGTATTTT.

This clone was counted between two and nine times. The J gene is TRBJ2-5, the V gene TRBV5-1; possibly TRBD1 for D (5 bases). The CDR3 length is 15 residues. Looked up from germline, CDR1 is SGHRS and CDR2 is YFSETQ. Trimming cost V 1 base and J 0 bases, with 10 bases left between them. CDR3 loop: CASSLRAGNQETQYF. In nucleotides, the CDR3 is TGCGCCAGCAGCTTGCGGGCAGGGAACCAAGAGACCCAGTACTTC.

The chain is built from TRBV7-8 and TRBJ2-7; no reliable D call. Germline V lookup: CDR1 SGHVS, CDR2 FQNEAQ. The V end lost 2 bases, the J end lost 0 bases, and 5 bases lay between the germline ends. The CDR3 sequence is 13 residues long. The CDR3 DNA is TGTGCCAGCAGCTTAACAGCCTCCTACGAGCAGTACTTC. It specifies CASSLTASYEQYF.

The rearrangement joins TRBV6-1 to TRBJ1-1; D is possibly TRBD1 (5 bases). This CDR3 is built from 13 residues. V gave up 7 bases and J gave up 9 bases, with 18 bases separating them. Germline CDR1 is MNHNS and CDR2 is SASEGT. The CDR3 DNA is TGTGCCAGCACCCCAGAGGCACAGGCAAAAGCTTTCTTT. It encodes CASTPEAQAKAFF.